These T cell receptor beta chains were read from a single sample in a study of beta chain features in type 1 diabetes. The table came from immunoSEQ multiplex PCR; TCRdb's copy has only in-frame clones and leaves some out. The sample lists hundreds of thousands of clones, approximately 30% occurring once. Input material: naive CD4+ T cells from blood. The receptors shown here come from a man between 18 and 29 years old in good health. Both conserved end residues are trimmed from each CDR3. Each record gives: J gene, clone size, V gene, CDR3 length, CDR3 protein. Not all rows give a size; the values are once, few, many and, for expanded clones, a class.

TRBJ2-5,few,TRBV2,12,ASSLEGGDETQY
TRBJ2-1,few,TRBV25-1,13,ASSDRAVAGAEQF
TRBJ2-3,-,TRBV9,12,ASSVDLGADTQY
TRBJ2-3,few,TRBV30,11,AWSWRSTDTQY
TRBJ1-4,-,TRBV4-3,13,ASSPYRGQSEKLF
TRBJ2-1,-,TRBV11-2,12,ASTRLGSYNEQF
TRBJ2-1,few,TRBV25-1,13,ASSDGRVYWNEQF
TRBJ2-7,-,TRBV7-2,12,ASSFETGPYEQY
TRBJ2-3,-,TRBV27,12,ASSSRTGWIGQY
TRBJ2-7,-,TRBV7-2,13,ASSLGGTYSYEQY
TRBJ2-7,few,TRBV18,12,ASSPGQTSYEQY
TRBJ2-1,once,TRBV30,15,AWSPPHTSGRGYEQF
TRBJ2-3,few,TRBV5-6,9,ASSGIGTQY
TRBJ1-1,few,TRBV4-1,13,ASSQDPGWEAEAF
TRBJ2-7,-,TRBV28,12,ASSSVRERREQY
TRBJ1-2,few,TRBV30,12,ACNQITTNYGYT
TRBJ2-3,-,TRBV10-3,13,AISELLAGTDTQY
TRBJ2-7,few,TRBV10-3,12,AISESSSGNEQY
TRBJ2-7,-,TRBV30,10,AWSVSSYEQY
TRBJ1-1,few,TRBV30,11,AWSVPGRLQAF
TRBJ2-7,-,TRBV27,14,ASSLSKSGRAHEQY
TRBJ2-6,few,TRBV7-2,15,ASSQTGASSGANVLT
TRBJ2-1,few,TRBV9,10,ASSVTTGEQF
TRBJ2-7,-,TRBV7-8,12,ASSQTTGSYEQY
TRBJ2-1,few,TRBV2,11,AATSEVYNEQF
TRBJ2-5,-,TRBV2,11,ASSEQSQETQY
TRBJ2-1,few,TRBV18,10,ASSPSGDEQF